These 2 T cell receptor beta chains share one sample of origin, sequenced in a study of blood T cell repertoires in COVID-19. Sequencing used immunoSEQ multiplex PCR; TCRdb keeps in-frame clones, though not all of them. The repertoire holds about 240,000 clones, with 87% as singletons. Sequencing was performed on PBMCs or T cells enriched from blood (not recorded which). All receptors come from a woman in her twenties or thirties with acute COVID-19.

V usage is TRBV5-4 and J usage is TRBJ1-1, with D possibly being TRBD1 (6 bases). The germline V gene encodes CDR1 SGHNT and CDR2 YYREEE (reference sequence). Trimming cost V 0 bases and J 2 bases, with 14 bases left between them. This CDR3 spans 16 amino acids. The CDR3, as DNA: TGTGCCAGCAGCTTGGCCGCGACAGGCATAAACACTGAAGCTTTCTTT. Residues: CASSLAATGINTEAFF.

V usage is TRBV6-7 and J usage is TRBJ1-2; 9 bases fit TRBD1. TRBV6-7 is identified as an open reading frame with a role that is uncertain. This CDR3 comprises 15 residues. Trimming removed 6 bases from V and 4 bases from J; junction bases left unmatched: 9. CDR3 in amino acids: CASRRLQGAPYGYTF. The CDR3 nucleotides read TGTGCCAGCAGACGCTTACAGGGGGCCCCCTATGGCTACACCTTC.